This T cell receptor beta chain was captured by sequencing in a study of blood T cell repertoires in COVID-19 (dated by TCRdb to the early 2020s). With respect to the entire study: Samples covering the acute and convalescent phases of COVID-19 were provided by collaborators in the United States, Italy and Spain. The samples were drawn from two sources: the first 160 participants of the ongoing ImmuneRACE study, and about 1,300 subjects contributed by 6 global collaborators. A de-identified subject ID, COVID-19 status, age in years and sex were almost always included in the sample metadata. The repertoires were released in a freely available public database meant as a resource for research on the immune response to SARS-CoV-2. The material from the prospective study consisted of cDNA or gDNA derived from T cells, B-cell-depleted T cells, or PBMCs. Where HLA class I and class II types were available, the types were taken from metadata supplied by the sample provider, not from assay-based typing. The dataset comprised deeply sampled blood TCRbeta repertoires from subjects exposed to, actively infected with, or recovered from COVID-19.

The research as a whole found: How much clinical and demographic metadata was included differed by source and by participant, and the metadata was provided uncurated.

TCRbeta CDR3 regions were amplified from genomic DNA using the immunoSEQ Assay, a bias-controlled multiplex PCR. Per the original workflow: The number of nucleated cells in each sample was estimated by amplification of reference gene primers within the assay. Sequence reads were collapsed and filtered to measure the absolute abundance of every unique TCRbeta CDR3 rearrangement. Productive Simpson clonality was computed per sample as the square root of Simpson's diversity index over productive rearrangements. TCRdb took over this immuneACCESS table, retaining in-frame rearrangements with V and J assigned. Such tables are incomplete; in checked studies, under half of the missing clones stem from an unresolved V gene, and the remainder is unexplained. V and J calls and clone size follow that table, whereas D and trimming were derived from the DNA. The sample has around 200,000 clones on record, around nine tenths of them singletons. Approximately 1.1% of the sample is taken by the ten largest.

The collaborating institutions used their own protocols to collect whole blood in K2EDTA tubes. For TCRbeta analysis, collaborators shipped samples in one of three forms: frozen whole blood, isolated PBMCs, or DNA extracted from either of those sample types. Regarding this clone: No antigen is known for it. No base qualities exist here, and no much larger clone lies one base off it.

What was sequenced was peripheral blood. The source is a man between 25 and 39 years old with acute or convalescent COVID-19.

The CDR3 protein is CASSLYGTSYEQYF. The DNA sequence reads TGTGCCAGCAGTTTATATGGCACATCCTACGAGCAGTACTTC. The rearrangement combines TRBV28 with TRBJ2-7; there is no confident call for the D gene. Spanning cysteine to phenylalanine, the CDR3 consists of 14 amino acids. The retained sequence is limited to the CDR3, 42 bases, with the frame set at the first base. According to the germline V gene, CDR1 reads MDHEN and CDR2 reads SYDVKM. V lost 1 base and J lost 1 base; the stretch between them is 8 bases long.